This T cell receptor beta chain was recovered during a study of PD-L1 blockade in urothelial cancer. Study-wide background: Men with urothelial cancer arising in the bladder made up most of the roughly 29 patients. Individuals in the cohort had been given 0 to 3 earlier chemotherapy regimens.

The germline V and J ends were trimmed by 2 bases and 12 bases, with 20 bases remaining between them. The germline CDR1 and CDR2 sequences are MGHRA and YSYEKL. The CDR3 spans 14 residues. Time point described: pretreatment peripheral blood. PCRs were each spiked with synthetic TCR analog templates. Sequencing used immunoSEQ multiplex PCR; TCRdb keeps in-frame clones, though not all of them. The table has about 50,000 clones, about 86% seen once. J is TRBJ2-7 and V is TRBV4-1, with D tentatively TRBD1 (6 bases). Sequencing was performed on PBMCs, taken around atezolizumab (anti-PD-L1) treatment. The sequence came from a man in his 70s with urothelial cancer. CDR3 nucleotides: TGCGCCAGCAGCCAACTTAATACGGACAGCCCCAGGTACTTC. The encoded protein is CASSQLNTDSPRYF.